This T cell receptor (beta chain) was sequenced in a study of T cell clones after liver transplantation. The V gene's germline CDR1 is SEHNR and CDR2 FQNEAQ (reference sequence). The CDR3 covers 14 residues. V gave up 5 bases and J gave up 2 bases; unmatched junction bases: 6. Using immunoSEQ multiplex PCR, the repertoire was profiled, and TCRdb retains in-frame clones only, with some absent. Of just over 80,000 clones listed, 82% were seen once; the top ten hold less than 0.6%. The chain recombines TRBV7-9 with TRBJ2-7; 7 bases are a match to TRBD1. The sequencing used CD4+ T cells from blood, collected roughly 3.5 years after liver transplant. The sequence came from a human patient who received a liver transplant. T cells may partly derive from the graft donor. The CDR3 protein is CASSPWTGAYEQYF. The CDR3 region has the DNA TGTGCCAGCAGCCCCTGGACAGGAGCCTACGAGCAGTACTTC.